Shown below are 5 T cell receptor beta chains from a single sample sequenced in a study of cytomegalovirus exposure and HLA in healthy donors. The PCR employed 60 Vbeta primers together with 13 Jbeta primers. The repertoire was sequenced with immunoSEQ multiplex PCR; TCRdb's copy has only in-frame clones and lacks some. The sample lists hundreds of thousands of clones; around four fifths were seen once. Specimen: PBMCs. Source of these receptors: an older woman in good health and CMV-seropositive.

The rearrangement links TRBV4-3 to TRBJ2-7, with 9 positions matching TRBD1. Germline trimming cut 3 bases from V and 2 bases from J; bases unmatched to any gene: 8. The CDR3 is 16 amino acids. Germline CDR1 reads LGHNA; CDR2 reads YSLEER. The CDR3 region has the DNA TGCGCCAGCAGCCAGGAATGGACAGGGGAGGCCTACGAGCAGTACTTC. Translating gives CASSQEWTGEAYEQYF.

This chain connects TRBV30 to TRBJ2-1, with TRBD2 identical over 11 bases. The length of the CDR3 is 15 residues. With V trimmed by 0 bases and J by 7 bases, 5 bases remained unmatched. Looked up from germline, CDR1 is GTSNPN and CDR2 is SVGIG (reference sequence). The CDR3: CAWSVLGLAANEQFF. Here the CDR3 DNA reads TGTGCCTGGAGTGTACTGGGACTAGCGGCGAATGAGCAGTTCTTC.

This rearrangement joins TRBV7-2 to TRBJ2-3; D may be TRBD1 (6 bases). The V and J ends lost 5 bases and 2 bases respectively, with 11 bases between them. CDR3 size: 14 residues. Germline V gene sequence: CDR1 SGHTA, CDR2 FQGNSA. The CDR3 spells CASSRGQITDTQYF. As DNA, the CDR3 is TGTGCCAGCAGCCGCGGACAGATCACAGATACGCAGTATTTT.

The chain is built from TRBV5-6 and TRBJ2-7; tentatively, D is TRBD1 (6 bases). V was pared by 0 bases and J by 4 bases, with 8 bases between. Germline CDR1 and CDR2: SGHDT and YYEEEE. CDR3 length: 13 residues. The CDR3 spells CASSLGQEYEQYF. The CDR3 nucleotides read TGTGCCAGCAGCTTGGGACAGGAGTACGAGCAGTACTTC. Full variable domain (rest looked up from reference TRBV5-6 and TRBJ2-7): DAGVTQSPTHLIKTRGQQVTLRCSPKSGHDTVSWYQQALGQGPQFIFQYYEEEERQRGNFPDRFSGHQFPNYSSELNVNALLLGDSALYLCASSLGQEYEQYFGPGTRLTVT.

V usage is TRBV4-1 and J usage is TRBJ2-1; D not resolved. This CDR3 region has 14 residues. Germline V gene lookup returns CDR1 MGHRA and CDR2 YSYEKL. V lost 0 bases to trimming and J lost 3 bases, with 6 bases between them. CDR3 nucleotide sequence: TGCGCCAGCAGCCAAGATAGTAACTACAATGAGCAGTTCTTC. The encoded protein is CASSQDSNYNEQFF.